Sequencing of this TCR beta chain was carried out in a study of radiotherapy plus CTLA-4 blockade in lung cancer. Study-wide points: Strongest reported response predictors: early blood clone changes and post-radiation interferon-beta. Radiotherapy with ipilimumab was followed by blood expansion of tumor-derived clones.

The CDR3 is made up of 14 amino acids. Germline CDR1 and CDR2: LNHDA and SQIVND (reference sequence). V was pared by 0 bases and J by 1 base, with 6 bases between. Ipilimumab CTLA-4 blockade and focal radiation were given to patients with chemo-refractory metastatic non-small-cell lung cancer. This clone was counted a single time. Its antigen remains unidentified. The same CDR3 also results from other DNA sequences found in this sample. Profiling relied on immunoSEQ multiplex PCR, and the TCRdb table lists in-frame clones only, not all of them. Of about 98,000 clones listed, 80% to 85% were seen once; the top ten hold roughly 3.5%.

This TCR was recovered from a human donor with non-small cell lung cancer who had a partial response to radiotherapy plus ipilimumab. Sequenced material: peripheral blood, taken from a patient treated with radiotherapy plus ipilimumab. The chain carries TRBV19 and TRBJ1-2; D gene unclear. The CDR3 region is CASSIERDNYGYTF. CDR3 DNA sequence: TGTGCCAGTAGTATAGAACGCGATAACTATGGCTACACCTTC.